One and the same sample provided the 14 T cell receptor beta chains below, sequenced in a study of blood T cell repertoires in COVID-19. Using immunoSEQ multiplex PCR, the repertoire was profiled, and TCRdb retains in-frame clones only, with some absent. The table has 200,000 or so clones, around four fifths seen once. The sequencing sample was made of peripheral blood. Every receptor here comes from a man aged 55 to 70 with COVID-19, enrolled during active disease.

This clone was recorded a few times. V and J are TRBV5-6 and TRBJ2-1; D call uncertain. Germline V gene data show CDR1 as SGHDT and CDR2 as YYEEEE. V was pared by 2 bases and J by 5 bases, with 14 bases between. CDR3 length: 15 residues. CDR3 sequence reads: CASSFTATFHNEQFF. For the CDR3, the DNA is TGTGCCAGCAGCTTTACAGCCACATTTCACAATGAGCAGTTCTTC.

The chain uses TRBV5-1 and TRBJ2-3; TRBD2 is a possible D gene (5 bases). From germline, CDR1 is SGHRS and CDR2 YFSETQ. With 10 bases removed from V and 0 bases from J, the gap between germline ends came to 15 bases. The CDR3 loop spans 14 amino acids. Here the CDR3 reads CASRAATSTDTQYF. For the CDR3, the DNA is TGCGCCTCGAGGGCAGCCACTAGCACAGATACGCAGTATTTT.

For the CDR3, the DNA is TGTGCCACCAGCAGAGATCCGGGGGGCCAAGAGACCCAGTACTTC. Encoded protein: CATSRDPGGQETQYF. The chain recombines TRBV15 with TRBJ2-5; 7 bases align to TRBD2. With V trimmed by 0 bases and J by 1 base, 2 bases remained unmatched. The length of the CDR3 is 15 residues. Germline lookup yields CDR1 LNHNV and CDR2 YYDKDF (reference sequence).

The sample holds a few counts of this clone. The chain uses TRBV4-2 and TRBJ2-6; D is perhaps TRBD1 (5 bases). The CDR3 has 17 residues. Germline CDR1 reads LGHNA; CDR2 reads YNFKEQ. V gave up 4 bases and J gave up 0 bases, with 13 bases separating them. Here the CDR3 reads CASSRIDSSSGANVLTF. The CDR3, as DNA: TGTGCCAGCAGCCGGATTGACAGTAGCTCTGGGGCCAACGTCCTGACTTTC.

The chain couples TRBV5-6 to TRBJ1-2; the D is unclear. The V gene lost 4 bases and the J gene lost 11 bases, with 18 bases spanning the gap. CDR1 and CDR2 from the germline V gene are SGHDT and YYEEEE. This CDR3 has 13 amino acids. The CDR3 nucleotides are TGTGCCAGCAGCCCTCGGTACCGGGAGGCGTACACCTTC. Protein: CASSPRYREAYTF.

This rearrangement joins TRBV5-4 to TRBJ2-7; 8 nucleotides agree with TRBD1. After removal of 0 bases from V and 2 bases from J, the junction contained 1 base not matched to a gene. Germline V gene data show CDR1 as SGHNT and CDR2 as YYREEE (reference sequence). The CDR3 runs 14 residues. This CDR3 reads CASSLGTGTYEQYF. CDR3 nucleotides: TGTGCCAGCAGCTTGGGGACAGGGACCTACGAGCAGTACTTC.

The chain joins TRBV19 to TRBJ2-1; TRBD2 aligns across 7 bases. V dropped 10 bases and J dropped 3; count of bases not matched to a gene: 15. CDR3 length equals 16 residues. Germline V gene sequence: CDR1 LNHDA, CDR2 SQIVND (reference sequence). DNA for the CDR3: TGTGCCACGGGAGGCGAGAGGGGAATGAACTACAATGAGCAGTTCTTC. Protein: CATGGERGMNYNEQFF.

The chain recombines TRBV9 with TRBJ2-3, with 7 nucleotides matching TRBD1. Germline loops: CDR1 SGDLS, CDR2 YYNGEE. The ends lost 7 bases at V and 0 bases at J; junction bases unmatched: 5. The CDR3 runs 14 residues. CDR3 DNA sequence: TGTGCCAGCTCAAGACAGGGTAGCACAGATACGCAGTATTTT. It encodes CASSRQGSTDTQYF.

This clone has only one observation. The chain is built from TRBV4-1 and TRBJ2-3; 7 bases are shared with TRBD1. The CDR3 sequence is 15 residues long. V shed 3 bases and J 0 bases; nucleotides not matched to a gene: 3. Germline values: CDR1 MGHRA, CDR2 YSYEKL. Here the CDR3 DNA reads TGCGCCAGCAGCCATTCGGGACAGAGCACAGATACGCAGTATTTT. This codes for CASSHSGQSTDTQYF.

The chain joins TRBV12-3 or TRBV12-4 to TRBJ1-6; D is unresolved. The V gene lost 6 bases and the J gene lost 10 bases, with 10 bases spanning the gap. The CDR3 sequence is 12 residues long. CDR3 region: CASSLSISPLHF. DNA of the CDR3: TGTGCCAGCAGCCTCAGTATCTCACCCCTCCACTTT.

This rearrangement joins TRBV6-5 to TRBJ2-3; TRBD2 matches at 9 bases. Germline trimming cut 6 bases from V and 0 bases from J; bases unmatched to any gene: 4. The CDR3 loop spans 15 amino acids. The germline V gene has CDR1 MNHEY and CDR2 SVGAGI. In DNA, the CDR3 is TGTGCCAGCAGGTTAGCGGGAGCGAGCACAGATACGCAGTATTTT. This translates into CASRLAGASTDTQYF.

The chain links TRBV7-6 to TRBJ2-2, with a tentative D call TRBD2 (6 bases). The CDR3 has 15 residues. The germline V gene encodes CDR1 SGHVS and CDR2 FNYEAQ. V lost 5 bases and J lost 5, with 15 bases in between. The CDR3 coding sequence is TGTGCCAGCAGCCCGTGGAGGGCGCGGACCGGGGAGCTGTTTTTT. Translation gives CASSPWRARTGELFF.

The V and J genes are TRBV30 and TRBJ1-5; 7 positions match TRBD1. The CDR3 is 14 amino acids. In germline, CDR1 is GTSNPN, CDR2 SVGIG (reference sequence). Unmatched junction bases numbered 4, after V lost 5 bases and J lost 0 bases. The CDR3, as DNA: TGTGCCTGGGGGACAGTCGATAGCAATCAGCCCCAGCATTTT. This gives the protein CAWGTVDSNQPQHF.

The chain links TRBV2 to TRBJ1-2; no clear D gene. This CDR3 comprises 12 residues. Germline V gene data show CDR1 as SNHLY and CDR2 as FYNNEI. V shed 2 bases and J shed 5 bases, with 6 bases lying between them. The CDR3 spells CASSESLYGYTF. The CDR3 DNA sequence: TGTGCCAGCAGTGAATCGTTATATGGCTACACCTTC.